The 22 T cell receptor beta chains reported below all come from one sample, sequenced in a study of T cells after yellow fever vaccination. TCRdb re-called the 5' RACE reads with MiXCR, one entry per CDR3 protein. The sample shows 200,000 to 300,000 distinct CDR3 sequences, about an eighth of them seen only once. This specimen was CD4+ T cells sorted from PBMCs, taken 45 days after the yellow fever booster vaccination. The source is a man under 40 who received the YFV17D yellow fever vaccine.

This clonotype has more than one count but fewer than ten. This sequence joins TRBV4-1 and TRBJ2-7; TRBD1 matches 10 bases. The CDR3 totals 14 residues. Germline-derived CDR1 and CDR2 are MGHRA and YSYEKL. The junction had 8 bases not matched to a gene; V was cut back by 5 bases and J by 7 bases. The CDR3 reads CASSNRDRGEEQYF. CDR3 coding DNA: TGCGCCAGCAGCAACCGGGACAGGGGTGAAGAGCAGTACTTC.

This clonotype was observed a few times. This chain joins TRBV29-1 and TRBJ2-7; TRBD2 matches 8 bases. Germline-derived CDR1 and CDR2 are SQVTM and ANQGSEA. J lost 0 bases, V lost 7 bases, and 14 bases had no gene match. The CDR3 spans 16 residues. This chain's CDR3 is CSAFGGGGFHSYEQYF. The CDR3 DNA reads as TGCAGCGCCTTCGGGGGGGGAGGGTTCCACTCCTACGAGCAGTACTTC.

The rearrangement links TRBV10-3 to TRBJ1-1; D gene unclear. Trimming took off 4 bases at V and 0 bases at J, with 6 bases between the two ends. CDR1 and CDR2 from the germline V gene are ENHRY and SYGVKD. The CDR3 is 13 residues long. CDR3 sequence: CAISGSLNTEAFF. CDR3 DNA: TGTGCCATCAGTGGCTCTTTGAACACTGAAGCTTTCTTT.

This clonotype has only a few counts. J is TRBJ1-2 and V is TRBV5-1, with no clear D. Germline CDR1 SGHRS, CDR2 YFSETQ. The CDR3 consists of 13 residues. V was trimmed by 0 bases and J by 4 bases, leaving 7 bases between them. The CDR3 spells CASSLERTYGYTF. CDR3 nucleotide sequence: TGCGCCAGCAGCTTGGAGCGGACCTATGGCTACACCTTC. Full variable domain (rest looked up from reference TRBV5-1 and TRBJ1-2): KAGVTQTPRYLIKTRGQQVTLSCSPISGHRSVSWYQQTPGQGLQFLFEYFSETQRNKGNFPGRFSGRQFSNSRSEMNVSTLELGDSALYLCASSLERTYGYTFGSGTRLTVV.

The rearrangement links TRBV5-5 to TRBJ1-1; 9 nucleotides match TRBD1. Germline trimming cut 1 base from V and 5 bases from J; bases unmatched to any gene: 6. The CDR3 totals 15 residues. Germline loops: CDR1 SGHKS, CDR2 YYEKEE (reference sequence). CDR3 DNA sequence: TGTGCCAGCAGCTTGATGACAGGGGGATTGACTGAAGCTTTCTTT. Translated: CASSLMTGGLTEAFF. Combining the CDR3 with reference TRBV5-5 and TRBJ1-1 gives the whole variable domain DAGVTQSPTHLIKTRGQQVTLRCSPISGHKSVSWYQQVLGQGPQFIFQYYEKEERGRGNFPDRFSARQFPNYSSELNVNALLLGDSALYLCASSLMTGGLTEAFFGQGTRLTVV.

The chain is built from TRBV20-1 and TRBJ2-5, with 8 bases lining up with TRBD1. Germline CDR1 is DFQATT and CDR2 is SNEGSKA (reference sequence). J was trimmed by 5 bases and V by 0 bases; bases with no gene match: 5. This CDR3 is 14 amino acids long. The CDR3 spells CSARETGGLETQYF. Written as DNA, the CDR3 is TGCAGTGCTAGAGAAACAGGGGGGTTGGAGACCCAGTACTTC.

This clonotype was seen a handful of times. J is TRBJ2-5 and V is TRBV10-3; maybe TRBD2 (5 bases). The CDR3 sequence is 16 residues long. Germline CDR1 reads ENHRY; CDR2 reads SYGVKD. V lost 1 base and J lost 4, with 16 bases in between. CDR3: CAISEFLAHRGETQYF. Written as DNA, the CDR3 is TGTGCCATCAGTGAGTTTCTAGCTCACCGGGGAGAGACCCAGTACTTC.

This clonotype was counted between two and nine times. V usage is TRBV20-1 and J usage is TRBJ2-7; D call uncertain. Germline V gives CDR1 DFQATT, CDR2 SNEGSKA (reference sequence). This CDR3 is 18 amino acids long. V was shortened by 0 bases and J by 6 bases, with 27 bases between the two germline ends. The CDR3 bases are TGCAGTGCTAGAGACAGTCCTTCAGCTTTGGACCAGAAAACCGAGCAGTACTTC. It specifies CSARDSPSALDQKTEQYF.

For this clonotype: One base away lies a much larger clone, so this may be a sequencing read error. The chain carries TRBV6-5 and TRBJ2-7; a possible D gene is TRBD2 (5 bases). V was cut by 5 bases and J by 2 bases, with 13 bases left in between. The CDR3 loop spans 14 amino acids. The germline V gene encodes CDR1 MNHEY and CDR2 SVGAGI. The CDR3 protein is CASSNPEGAYEQYF. In DNA, the CDR3 is TGTGCCAGCAGTAACCCTGAGGGCGCCTACGAGCAGTACTTC.

This clonotype came up a few times. The chain uses TRBV28 and TRBJ2-2; D uncertain. CDR1 is MDHEN, CDR2 SYDVKM, per germline. V lost 6 bases and J 7 bases, leaving 6 bases between the germline ends. CDR3 length: 11 residues. CDR3 nucleotide sequence: TGTGCCAGCAGGGAATTCGGGGAGCTGTTTTTT. Residues: CASREFGELFF.

This clonotype showed up just a few times. The chain joins TRBV6-2 or TRBV6-3 to TRBJ2-7; D is unclear. CDR3 length: 14 residues. CDR1 and CDR2 from the germline V gene are MNHEY and SVGEGT. Trimming removed 1 base at V and 3 bases at J, with 10 bases between. CDR3 in DNA: TGTGCCAGCAGTTACTTGGGGTCAGACTACGAGCAGTACTTC. Residues: CASSYLGSDYEQYF.

In this sample, this clonotype turned up a few times. J is TRBJ2-7 and V is TRBV29-1, with TRBD1 matching over 7 bases. Germline-derived CDR1 and CDR2 are SQVTM and ANQGSEA. J gave up 1 base and V 6 bases, and 18 bases lay outside the gene matches. CDR3 length: 17 residues. The CDR3 nucleotides are TGCAGCGTGATACTTCTAGCACTTACAGGGGCATCCTACGAGCAGTACTTC. Translating it yields CSVILLALTGASYEQYF.

This clonotype was seen a few times. The V gene is TRBV14, the J gene TRBJ2-1, with 13 bases aligning to TRBD2. Germline V gene data show CDR1 as SGHDN and CDR2 as FVKESK. V was clipped by 1 base and J by 0 bases; unmatched bases: 12. The CDR3 runs 21 residues. CDR3 sequence (DNA): TGTGCCAGCAGCCAAGGAGGGAGACTAGCGGGAGGTAGGAGCTCCTACAATGAGCAGTTCTTC. The encoded protein is CASSQGGRLAGGRSSYNEQFF.

This sequence joins TRBV15 and TRBJ2-7, with D unresolved. The CDR3 runs 10 residues. Germline CDR1 is LNHNV and CDR2 is YYDKDF (reference sequence). Trimming shortened V by 0 bases and J by 6 bases, and 0 bases separated the two germline ends. The CDR3 DNA follows: TGTGCCACCAGCAGAGACGAGCAGTACTTC. This encodes CATSRDEQYF.

This clonotype was counted between two and nine times. The chain recombines TRBV29-1 with TRBJ2-1, with D possibly matching TRBD2 (7 bases). The CDR3 sequence is 13 residues long. Trimming cost V 3 bases and J 7 bases, with 13 bases left between them. The V gene's germline CDR1 is SQVTM and CDR2 ANQGSEA. CDR3 protein: CSVEGHGGNEQFF. The CDR3 DNA reads TGCAGCGTTGAGGGACACGGGGGGAATGAGCAGTTCTTC.

This clonotype came up a few times. This sequence joins TRBV5-1 and TRBJ2-7, with 8 bases aligning to TRBD1. With 4 bases clipped from V and 5 bases from J, the junction kept 8 bases outside the gene matches. This CDR3 is built from 14 residues. CDR1 is SGHRS and CDR2 is YFSETQ in the germline V gene. In DNA form, the CDR3 reads TGCGCCAGCAGCACCTGGACAGGGAAGGACGAGCAGTACTTC. This codes for CASSTWTGKDEQYF.

Many counts were recorded for this clonotype. The chain has TRBV20-1 and TRBJ2-3, with 10 positions matching TRBD2. This CDR3 has 17 amino acids. J gave up 2 bases and V 0 bases, and 8 bases lay outside the gene matches. Germline V gene sequence: CDR1 DFQATT, CDR2 SNEGSKA (reference sequence). Written as DNA, the CDR3 is TGCAGTGCTAGAGATCTGGTAGCGGGAGGAGTCACAGATACGCAGTATTTT. It encodes CSARDLVAGGVTDTQYF.

V is TRBV6-2 or TRBV6-3 and J is TRBJ1-5, with TRBD1 as a possible D gene (6 bases). Per the germline V gene, CDR1 is MNHEY and CDR2 is SVGEGT. There are 16 residues in the CDR3. Trimming removed 6 bases from V and 2 bases from J, with 17 bases in between. Here the CDR3 DNA reads TGTGCCAGCAGGGTCCCCGGGACAAATGGCAATCAGCCCCAGCATTTT. Translation: CASRVPGTNGNQPQHF.

The rearrangement uses TRBV6-1 and TRBJ2-1, with D possibly called TRBD1 or TRBD2 (5 bases each). The V gene lost 7 bases and the J gene lost 5 bases, with 15 bases spanning the gap. This CDR3 contains 14 residues. Germline values: CDR1 MNHNS, CDR2 SASEGT. CDR3 sequence: CASMISGGDNEQFF. The CDR3 nucleotides are TGTGCCAGCATGATATCTGGGGGAGACAATGAGCAGTTCTTC.

The chain combines TRBV29-1 with TRBJ1-1; D is unclear. Trimming took off 5 bases at V and 0 bases at J, with 7 bases between the two ends. Germline V gives CDR1 SQVTM, CDR2 ANQGSEA. The CDR3 is 12 residues long. As DNA, the CDR3 is TGCAGCGTTTTTGGGTTGAACACTGAAGCTTTCTTT. This sequence encodes CSVFGLNTEAFF.

The V and J genes are TRBV5-8 and TRBJ2-2, with TRBD2 identical over 8 bases. The CDR3 sequence is 16 residues long. The J segment lost 2 bases and the V segment lost 3 bases, leaving 6 bases of the junction unmatched. Germline CDR1 reads SGHTS; CDR2 reads YDEGEE. The CDR3 is CASSSELAENTGELFF. For the CDR3, the DNA is TGTGCCAGCAGCTCAGAACTAGCGGAAAACACCGGGGAGCTGTTTTTT.

This clonotype was seen more than once but under ten times. This rearrangement joins TRBV29-1 to TRBJ2-7; 8 nucleotides agree with TRBD1. The CDR3 sequence is 16 residues long. Germline V gene data show CDR1 as SQVTM and CDR2 as ANQGSEA. After removal of 0 bases from V and 6 bases from J, the junction contained 13 bases not matched to a gene. CDR3 in amino acids: CSVEDPADRGYREQYF. The CDR3 DNA follows: TGCAGCGTTGAAGATCCCGCCGACAGGGGTTATCGCGAGCAGTACTTC.